This T cell receptor (beta chain) was observed in a study of shared clonotypes between healthy human individuals. The protocol was immunoSEQ multiplex PCR, while the TCRdb copy is restricted to in-frame clones and leaves out a portion. The sample yields about 2.3 million clones, over 85% seen once. Trimming took 4 bases from V and 2 from J; bases not matched to a gene: 6. The germline CDR1 and CDR2 sequences are SGDLS and YYNGEE. The CDR3 is 17 amino acids. Memory CD4+ cells were the fraction left after CD45RA+ naive selection. This TCR was sampled from a man aged 18 to 29 in good health. Some clones in this sample may be carry-over from other donors' samples. Material for sequencing was naive CD4+ T cells from PBMCs. Subset indicated: CD45RA+ positively selected. The chain has TRBV9 and TRBJ1-6; 10 bases map to TRBD1. The CDR3 nucleotides are TGTGCCAGCAGCCTGGACAGGGGGGGACCCTATAATTCACCCCTCCACTTT. Its translation: CASSLDRGGPYNSPLHF.